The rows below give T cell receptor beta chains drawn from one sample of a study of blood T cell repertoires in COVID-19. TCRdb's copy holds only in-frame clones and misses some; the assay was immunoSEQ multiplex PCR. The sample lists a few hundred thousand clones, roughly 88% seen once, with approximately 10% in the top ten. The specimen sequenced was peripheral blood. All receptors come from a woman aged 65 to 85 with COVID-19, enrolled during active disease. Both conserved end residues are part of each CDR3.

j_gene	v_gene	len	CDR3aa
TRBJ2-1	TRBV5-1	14	CASSLTGTANEQFF
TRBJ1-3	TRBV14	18	CASSQVLGQSLTGNTIYF
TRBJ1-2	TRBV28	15	CASSLWGQAPDGYTF
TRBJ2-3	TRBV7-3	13	CASSLRDRDTQYF
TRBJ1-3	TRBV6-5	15	CASSYRTGGLNTIYF
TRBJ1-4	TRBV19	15	CASFSGSATNEKLFF
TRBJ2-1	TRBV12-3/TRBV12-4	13	CASSLGGSIGQFF
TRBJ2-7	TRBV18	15	CASSPETSGINEQYF
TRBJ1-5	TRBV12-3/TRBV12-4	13	CASSYDRDQPQHF
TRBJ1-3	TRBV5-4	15	CASSFDLTGKDTIYF
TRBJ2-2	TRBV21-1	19	CASSTRGARQGSFNGELFF
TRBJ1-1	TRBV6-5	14	CASSLWTGNTEAFF
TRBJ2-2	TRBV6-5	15	CASNPTGGGTGELFF
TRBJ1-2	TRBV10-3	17	CAISLTGSNQPNYGYTF
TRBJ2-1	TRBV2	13	CASRKTGGDEQFF
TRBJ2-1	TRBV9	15	CASSSSGRADNEQFF
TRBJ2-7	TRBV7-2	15	CASSLASGETYEQYF
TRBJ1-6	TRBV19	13	CASRQSDNSPLHF
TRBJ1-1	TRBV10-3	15	CAISESGQANTEAFF
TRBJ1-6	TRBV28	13	CASSLKPHSPLHF
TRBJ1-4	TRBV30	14	CAWSQGQRYEKLFF
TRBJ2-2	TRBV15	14	CATGDTLNTGELFF
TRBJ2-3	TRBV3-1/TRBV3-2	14	CASSRLDSADTQYF
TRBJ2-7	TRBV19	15	CASSISGGRGYEQYF
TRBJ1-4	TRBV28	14	CASSFRGSNEKLFF
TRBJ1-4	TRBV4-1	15	CASSQESRTNEKLFF
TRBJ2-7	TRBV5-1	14	CASSLGDWGNEQYF
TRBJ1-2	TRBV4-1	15	CASSQDRGTDYGYTF